This T cell receptor beta chain stems from a study of blood T cell repertoires in COVID-19. Produced via immunoSEQ multiplex PCR; TCRdb's table is partial and in-frame only. The sample yields under 200,000 clones, about 84% seen once. Donors were grouped by their self-reported clinical history. This CDR3 has 14 residues. Per the germline V gene, CDR1 is SQVTM and CDR2 is ANQGSEA. After removal of 2 bases from V and 4 bases from J, the junction contained 3 bases not matched to a gene. The receptor was isolated from a middle-aged man with acute COVID-19. Sequencing input: PBMCs or T cells enriched from blood (not recorded which). J is TRBJ2-7 and V is TRBV29-1, with 12 bases identical to TRBD2. CDR3 sequence (DNA): TGCAGCGTTGAAAGACTAGCGGGAGTTTACGAGCAGTACTTC. This codes for CSVERLAGVYEQYF.